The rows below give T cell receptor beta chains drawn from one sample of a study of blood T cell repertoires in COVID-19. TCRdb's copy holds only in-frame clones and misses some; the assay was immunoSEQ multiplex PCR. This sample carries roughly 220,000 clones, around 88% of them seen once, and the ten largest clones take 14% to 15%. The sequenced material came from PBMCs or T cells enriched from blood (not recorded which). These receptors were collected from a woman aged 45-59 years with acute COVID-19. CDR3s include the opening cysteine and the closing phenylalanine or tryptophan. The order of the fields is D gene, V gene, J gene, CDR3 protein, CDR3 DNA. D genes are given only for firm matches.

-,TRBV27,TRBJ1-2,CASSLYAPTGSYGYTF,TGTGCCAGCAGTTTGTACGCCCCCACAGGGTCCTATGGCTACACCTTC
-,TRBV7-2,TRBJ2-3,CASSPSGDTQYF,TGTGCCAGCAGCCCCAGCGGAGATACGCAGTATTTT
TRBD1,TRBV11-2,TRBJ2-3,CASRPTGGADTQYF,TGTGCCAGCAGACCGACAGGGGGTGCAGATACGCAGTATTTT
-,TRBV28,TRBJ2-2,CASSLRGTGELFF,TGTGCCAGCAGTTTACGCGGTACCGGGGAGCTGTTTTTT
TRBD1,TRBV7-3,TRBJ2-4,CASSLEGGTGFTLAKNIQYF,TGTGCCAGCAGCTTAGAAGGGGGGACAGGTTTTACCCTAGCCAAAAACATTCAGTACTTC
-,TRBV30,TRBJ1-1,CAWSPRANTEAFF,TGTGCCTGGAGTCCCAGGGCGAACACTGAAGCTTTCTTT
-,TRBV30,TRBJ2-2,CAWSVQVGTGELFF,TGTGCCTGGAGTGTGCAGGTTGGCACCGGGGAGCTGTTTTTT
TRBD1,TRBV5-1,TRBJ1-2,CASNSGQGYYGYTF,TGCGCCAGCAACTCTGGACAGGGCTACTATGGCTACACCTTC
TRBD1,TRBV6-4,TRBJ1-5,CASSDGAGTAYSNQPQHF,TGTGCCAGCAGTGACGGTGCGGGGACAGCTTATAGCAATCAGCCCCAGCATTTT
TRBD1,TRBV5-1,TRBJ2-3,CASSIRTGGTDTQYF,TGCGCCAGCAGCATCCGGACAGGGGGCACAGATACGCAGTATTTT
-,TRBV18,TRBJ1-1,CASSPVQDTEAFF,TGTGCCAGCTCACCCGTCCAGGACACTGAAGCTTTCTTT
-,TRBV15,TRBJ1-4,CATSRDGEKLFF,TGTGCCACCAGCAGAGACGGGGAAAAACTGTTTTTT